A single TCR beta chain is shown here with its context. In the authors' workflow: Reference gene primer amplification in the assay estimated nucleated cell counts. The table came from immunoSEQ multiplex PCR; TCRdb's copy has only in-frame clones and leaves some out. The V and J calls and clone size are taken from that table; D and trimming were inferred from the DNA. Of fewer than 110,000 clones in the sample, 70% to 90% were seen once. The sample belongs to a study of blood T cell repertoires in COVID-19. Trimming left V 0 bases short and J 3 bases short, with 7 bases between. CDR1 and CDR2 (germline): SGHRS, YFSETQ. The CDR3 is 13 residues long.

The TCR was taken from a woman aged 25 to 39 with acute or convalescent COVID-19. The sequenced material came from peripheral blood. The chain combines TRBV5-1 with TRBJ2-7; D remains unclear. The CDR3, as DNA: TGCGCCAGCAGCTTGGACGGCGGCTACGAGCAGTACTTC. It is translated as CASSLDGGYEQYF. Full variable domain (rest looked up from reference TRBV5-1 and TRBJ2-7): KAGVTQTPRYLIKTRGQQVTLSCSPISGHRSVSWYQQTPGQGLQFLFEYFSETQRNKGNFPGRFSGRQFSNSRSEMNVSTLELGDSALYLCASSLDGGYEQYFGPGTRLTVT.